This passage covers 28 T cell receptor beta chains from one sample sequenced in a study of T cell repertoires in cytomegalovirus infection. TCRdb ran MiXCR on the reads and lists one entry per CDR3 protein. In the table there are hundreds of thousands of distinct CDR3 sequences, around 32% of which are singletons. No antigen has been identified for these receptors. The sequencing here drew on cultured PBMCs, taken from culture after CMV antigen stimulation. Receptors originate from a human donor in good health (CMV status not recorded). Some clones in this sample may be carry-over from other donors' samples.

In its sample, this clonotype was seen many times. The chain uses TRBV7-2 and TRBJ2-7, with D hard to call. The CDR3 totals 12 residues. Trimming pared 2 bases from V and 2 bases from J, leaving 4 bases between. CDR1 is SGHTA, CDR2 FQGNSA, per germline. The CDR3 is CASSLSPYEQYF. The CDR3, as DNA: TGTGCCAGCAGCTTAAGCCCCTACGAGCAGTACTTC.

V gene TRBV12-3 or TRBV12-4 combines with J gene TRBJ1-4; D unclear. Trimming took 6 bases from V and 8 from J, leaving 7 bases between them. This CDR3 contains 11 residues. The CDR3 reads CASRQSEKLFF. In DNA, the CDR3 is TGTGCCAGCAGGCAGTCAGAAAAACTGTTTTTT.

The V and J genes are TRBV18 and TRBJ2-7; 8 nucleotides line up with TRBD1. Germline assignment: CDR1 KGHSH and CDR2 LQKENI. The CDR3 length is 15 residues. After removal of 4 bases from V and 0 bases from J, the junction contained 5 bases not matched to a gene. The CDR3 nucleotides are TGTGCCAGCTCACTAAGGACAGGGATCTCCTACGAGCAGTACTTC. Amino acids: CASSLRTGISYEQYF.

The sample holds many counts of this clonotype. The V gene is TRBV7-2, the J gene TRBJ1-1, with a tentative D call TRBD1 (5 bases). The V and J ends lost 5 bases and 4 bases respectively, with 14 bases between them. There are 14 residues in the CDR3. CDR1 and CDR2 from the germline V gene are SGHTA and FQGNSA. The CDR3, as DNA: TGTGCCAGCAGCCAGGACGGGGGAGGCACTGAAGCTTTCTTT. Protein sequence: CASSQDGGGTEAFF.

DNA for the CDR3: TGCAGTGCTAGGGGGACAGGCTCTCGTGGGGACGAGCAGTACTTC. Translation gives CSARGTGSRGDEQYF. V and J are TRBV20-1 and TRBJ2-7; 8 positions agree with TRBD1. Looked up from germline, CDR1 is DFQATT and CDR2 is SNEGSKA (reference sequence). The CDR3 is made up of 15 amino acids. Trimming removed 3 bases from V and 5 bases from J; junction bases left unmatched: 12.

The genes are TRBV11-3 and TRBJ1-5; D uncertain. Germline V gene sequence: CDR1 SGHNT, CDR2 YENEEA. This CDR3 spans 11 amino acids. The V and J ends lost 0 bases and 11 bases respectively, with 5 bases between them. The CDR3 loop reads CASSLDGAQHF. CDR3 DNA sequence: TGTGCCAGCAGCTTAGATGGGGCCCAGCATTTT.

The CDR3 reads CASDDITGPIGGEQYF. DNA for the CDR3: TGTGCCAGCGATGACATAACCGGGCCCATCGGAGGCGAGCAGTACTTC. This chain links TRBV6-2 or TRBV6-3 with TRBJ2-7; possibly TRBD2 for D (5 bases). V was pared by 8 bases and J by 6 bases, with 26 bases between. The CDR3 is made up of 16 amino acids. CDR1 is MNHEY, CDR2 SVGEGT, per germline.

CDR3 bases: TGTGCCAGCAGCTTACCCGGACCCGGGGTGGCCCAGTACTTC. Translated, it gives CASSLPGPGVAQYF. V usage is TRBV7-8 and J usage is TRBJ2-5, with D tentatively TRBD2 (5 bases). V was shortened by 2 bases and J by 9 bases, with 16 bases between the two germline ends. The germline CDR1 and CDR2 sequences are SGHVS and FQNEAQ. This CDR3 has 14 amino acids.

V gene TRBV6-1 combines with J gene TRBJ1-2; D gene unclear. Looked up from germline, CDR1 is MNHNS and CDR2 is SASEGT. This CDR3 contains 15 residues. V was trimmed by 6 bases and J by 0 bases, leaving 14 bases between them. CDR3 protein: CASRAEVGTNYGYTF. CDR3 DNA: TGTGCCAGCAGGGCGGAGGTGGGAACTAACTATGGCTACACCTTC.

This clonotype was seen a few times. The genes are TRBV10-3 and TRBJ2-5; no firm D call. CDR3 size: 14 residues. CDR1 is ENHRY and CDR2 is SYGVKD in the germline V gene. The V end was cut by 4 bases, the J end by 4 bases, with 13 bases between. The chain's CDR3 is CAISARASTETQYF. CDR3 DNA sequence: TGTGCCATCAGTGCCCGGGCTTCTACAGAGACCCAGTACTTC.

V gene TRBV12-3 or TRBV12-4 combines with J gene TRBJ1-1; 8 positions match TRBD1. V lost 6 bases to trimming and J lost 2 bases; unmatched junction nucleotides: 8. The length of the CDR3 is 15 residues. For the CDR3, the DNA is TGTGCCAGCAGCTACGCCGACAGGGGTAACACTGAAGCTTTCTTT. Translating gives CASSYADRGNTEAFF.

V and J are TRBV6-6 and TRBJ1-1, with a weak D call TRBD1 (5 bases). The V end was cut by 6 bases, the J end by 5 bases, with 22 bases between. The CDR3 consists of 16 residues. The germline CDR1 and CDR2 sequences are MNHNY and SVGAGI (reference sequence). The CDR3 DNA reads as TGTGCCAGCAGGCCCCGATGGGGGGACGAGGGAACTGAAGCTTTCTTT. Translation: CASRPRWGDEGTEAFF.

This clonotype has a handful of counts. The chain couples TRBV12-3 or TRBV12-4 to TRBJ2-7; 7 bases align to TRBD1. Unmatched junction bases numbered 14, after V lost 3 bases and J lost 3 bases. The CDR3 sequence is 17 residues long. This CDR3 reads CASSLGYGGDRDYEQYF. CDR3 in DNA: TGTGCCAGCAGTTTGGGGTACGGTGGCGACAGGGACTACGAGCAGTACTTC.

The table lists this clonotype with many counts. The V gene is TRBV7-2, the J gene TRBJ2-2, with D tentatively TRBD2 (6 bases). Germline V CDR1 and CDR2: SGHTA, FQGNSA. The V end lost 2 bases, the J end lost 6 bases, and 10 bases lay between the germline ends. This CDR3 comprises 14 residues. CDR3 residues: CASSLRAGSGELFF. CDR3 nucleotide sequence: TGTGCCAGCAGCTTAAGGGCGGGGTCCGGGGAGCTGTTTTTT.

The CDR3 DNA follows: TGCGCCAGCAGCCCGACAGCCGAACGGATTGAGCAGTTCTTC. The encoded protein is CASSPTAERIEQFF. The J gene is TRBJ2-1, the V gene TRBV5-1, with D perhaps TRBD1 (5 bases). CDR1 is SGHRS and CDR2 is YFSETQ in the germline V gene. The CDR3 sequence is 14 residues long. The V gene lost 4 bases and the J gene lost 9 bases, with 17 bases spanning the gap.

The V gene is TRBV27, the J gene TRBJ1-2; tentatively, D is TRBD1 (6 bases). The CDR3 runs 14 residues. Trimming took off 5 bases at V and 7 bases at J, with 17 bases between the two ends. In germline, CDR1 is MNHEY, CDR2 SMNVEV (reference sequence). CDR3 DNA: TGTGCCAGCAGTCCGCAGAGGGGGGTGGGTGGCTACACCTTC. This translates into CASSPQRGVGGYTF.

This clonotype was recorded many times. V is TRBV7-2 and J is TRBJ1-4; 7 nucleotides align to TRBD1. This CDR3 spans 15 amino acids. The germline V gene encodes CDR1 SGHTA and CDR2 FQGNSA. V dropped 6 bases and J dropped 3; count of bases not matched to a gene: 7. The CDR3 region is CASRYAGTANEKLFF. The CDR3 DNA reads TGTGCCAGCAGATACGCCGGGACAGCTAATGAAAAACTGTTTTTT.

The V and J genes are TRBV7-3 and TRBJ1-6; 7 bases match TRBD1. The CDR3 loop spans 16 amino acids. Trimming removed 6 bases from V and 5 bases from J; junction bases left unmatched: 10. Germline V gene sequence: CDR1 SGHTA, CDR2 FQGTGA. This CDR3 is CASRVAYRGNNSPLHF. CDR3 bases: TGTGCCAGCAGGGTTGCGTACAGGGGCAATAATTCACCCCTCCACTTT.

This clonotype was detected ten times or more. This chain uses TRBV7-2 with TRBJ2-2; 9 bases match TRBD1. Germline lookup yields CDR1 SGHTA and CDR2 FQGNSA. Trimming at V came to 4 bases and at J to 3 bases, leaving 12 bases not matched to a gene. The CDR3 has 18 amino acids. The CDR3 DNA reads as TGTGCCAGCAGCTCCCCCCGGGACAGGGTAGAGGACACCGGGGAGCTGTTTTTT. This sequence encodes CASSSPRDRVEDTGELFF.

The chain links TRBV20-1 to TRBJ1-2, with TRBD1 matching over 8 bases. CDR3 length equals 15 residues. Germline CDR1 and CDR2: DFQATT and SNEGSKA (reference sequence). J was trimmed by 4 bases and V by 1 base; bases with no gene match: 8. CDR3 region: CSARAGQGLTYGYTF. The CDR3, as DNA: TGCAGTGCTAGAGCAGGACAGGGCCTAACCTATGGCTACACCTTC.

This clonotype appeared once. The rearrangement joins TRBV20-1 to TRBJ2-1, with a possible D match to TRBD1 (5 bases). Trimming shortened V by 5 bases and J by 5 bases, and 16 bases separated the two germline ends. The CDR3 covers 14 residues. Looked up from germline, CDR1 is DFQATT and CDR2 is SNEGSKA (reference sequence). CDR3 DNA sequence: TGCAGTGCTCTACGGTGGGGCGTTGACAATGAGCAGTTCTTC. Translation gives CSALRWGVDNEQFF.

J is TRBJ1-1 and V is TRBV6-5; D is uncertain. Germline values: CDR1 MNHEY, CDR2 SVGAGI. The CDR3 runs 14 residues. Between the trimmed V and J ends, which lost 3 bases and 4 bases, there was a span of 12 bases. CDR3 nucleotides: TGTGCCAGCAGTTATAGGACGGGGAGCACTGAAGCTTTCTTT. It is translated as CASSYRTGSTEAFF.

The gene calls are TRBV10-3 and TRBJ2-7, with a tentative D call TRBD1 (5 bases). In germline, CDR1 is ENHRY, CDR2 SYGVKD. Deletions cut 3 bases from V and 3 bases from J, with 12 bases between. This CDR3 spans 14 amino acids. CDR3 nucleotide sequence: TGTGCCATCAGTGAAGGGGTACAGAACTACGAGCAGTACTTC. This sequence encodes CAISEGVQNYEQYF.

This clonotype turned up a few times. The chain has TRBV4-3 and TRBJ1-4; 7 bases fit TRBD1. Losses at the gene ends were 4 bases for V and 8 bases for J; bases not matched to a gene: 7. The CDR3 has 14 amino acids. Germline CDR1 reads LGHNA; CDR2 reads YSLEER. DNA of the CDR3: TGCGCCAGCAGCCCTACGGGACAGCAGGAAAAACTGTTTTTT. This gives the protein CASSPTGQQEKLFF.

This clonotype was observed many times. CDR3 sequence reads: CASSGRHRGPRLNTEAFF. In DNA, the CDR3 is TGTGCCAGCAGCGGGAGGCACAGGGGACCCAGGTTGAACACTGAAGCTTTCTTT. The rearrangement uses TRBV7-2 and TRBJ1-1, with 7 bases lining up with TRBD1. Trimming removed 5 bases from V and 0 bases from J; junction bases left unmatched: 15. Germline V gene sequence: CDR1 SGHTA, CDR2 FQGNSA. The length of the CDR3 is 18 residues.

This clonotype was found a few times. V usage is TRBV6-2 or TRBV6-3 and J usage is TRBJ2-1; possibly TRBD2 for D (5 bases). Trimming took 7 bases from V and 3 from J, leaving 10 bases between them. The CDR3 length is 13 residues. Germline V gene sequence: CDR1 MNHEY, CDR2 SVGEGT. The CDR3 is CASNNRGYNEQFF. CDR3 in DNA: TGTGCCAGCAATAACCGGGGCTACAATGAGCAGTTCTTC.

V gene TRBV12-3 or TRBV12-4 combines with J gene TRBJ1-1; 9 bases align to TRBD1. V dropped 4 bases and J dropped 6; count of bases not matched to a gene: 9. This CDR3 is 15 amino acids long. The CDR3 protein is CASSWHRDRASEAFF. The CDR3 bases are TGTGCCAGCAGTTGGCACCGGGACAGGGCGTCTGAAGCTTTCTTT.

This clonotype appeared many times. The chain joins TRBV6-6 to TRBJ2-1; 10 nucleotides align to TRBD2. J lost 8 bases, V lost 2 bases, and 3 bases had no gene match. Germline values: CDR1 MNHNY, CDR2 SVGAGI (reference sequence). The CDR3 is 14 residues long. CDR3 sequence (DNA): TGTGCCAGCAGTTACACTAGCGGGAACGATGAGCAGTTCTTC. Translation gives CASSYTSGNDEQFF.